This is a list of T cell receptor beta chains from one sample in a study of cytomegalovirus exposure and HLA in healthy donors. Profiled with immunoSEQ multiplex PCR; TCRdb holds only in-frame clones, not every one. The data show some 120,000 clones, with 75% to 80% seen just once and roughly 12% held by the top ten. The sample consisted of PBMCs. These receptor sequences come from a woman aged 40 to 50 in good health and CMV-seropositive. The CDR3 runs from the conserved cysteine through the conserved F or W. The D gene is left open where the match is weak. Clone size, where shown, is once, few, many, or a class for clones that have expanded.

V: TRBV6-1; J: TRBJ1-5; size: .; D: .; DNA: TGTGCCAGCAGTGGTGCGGGGACGGTTTACAATCAGCCCGAGCATTTT; CDR3: CASSGAGTVYNQPEHF
V: TRBV25-1; J: TRBJ1-1; size: .; D: .; DNA: TGTGCCAGCAGTGAATTACACAATACTGAAGCTTTCTTT; CDR3: CASSELHNTEAFF
V: TRBV5-4; J: TRBJ2-1; size: .; D: TRBD1; DNA: TGTGCCAGCAGCTCCGGACAGGGGGTGGTGAATGAGCAGTTCTTC; CDR3: CASSSGQGVVNEQFF
V: TRBV7-9; J: TRBJ1-6; size: .; D: .; DNA: TGTGCCAGCAGCTTAGGCGATTCACCCCTCCACTTT; CDR3: CASSLGDSPLHF
V: TRBV6-1; J: TRBJ1-5; size: .; D: .; DNA: TGTGCCAGCAGCGAAAGGCCACCTACAGCCGATCAGCCCCAGCATTTT; CDR3: CASSERPPTADQPQHF
V: TRBV7-8; J: TRBJ1-5; size: .; D: .; DNA: TGTGCCAGCAGCTTAGCAGGGGAGGGTTATAGCAATCAGCCCCAGCATTTT; CDR3: CASSLAGEGYSNQPQHF
V: TRBV2; J: TRBJ2-1; size: .; D: .; DNA: TGTGCCAGCAGTGAGGTGGGGGGGCCCGGGAGCAATGAGCAGTTCTTC; CDR3: CASSEVGGPGSNEQFF
V: TRBV6-5; J: TRBJ2-2; size: .; D: TRBD2; DNA: TGTGCCAGCAGGGGACTAGCGGCGAACACCGGGGAGCTGTTTTTT; CDR3: CASRGLAANTGELFF
V: TRBV6-5; J: TRBJ1-1; size: .; D: .; DNA: TGTGCCAGCAGTTATTACAGGGAAGCTTTCTTT; CDR3: CASSYYREAFF
V: TRBV7-7; J: TRBJ2-5; size: few; D: .; DNA: TGTGCCAGCAGCCGCGGGAAGCAGGGCGAGACCCAGTACTTC; CDR3: CASSRGKQGETQYF
V: TRBV7-9; J: TRBJ2-5; size: .; D: .; DNA: TGTGCCAGCAGCTTAGCGGCACTAAAACAAGAGACCCAGTACTTC; CDR3: CASSLAALKQETQYF
V: TRBV29-1; J: TRBJ1-4; size: once; D: .; DNA: TGCAGCGTTGAAGAAATAGCAACAGGCATCCCAAAACTGTTTTTT; CDR3: CSVEEIATGIPKLFF
V: TRBV6-6; J: TRBJ2-1; size: .; D: TRBD2; DNA: TGTGCCAGCAGTTACTTGACTAGCGGGGACGGGCAGTTCTTC; CDR3: CASSYLTSGDGQFF
V: TRBV5-1; J: TRBJ2-7; size: .; D: TRBD1; DNA: TGCGCCAGCAGCTTGGATGGGACAGTCTACGAGCAGTACTTC; CDR3: CASSLDGTVYEQYF
V: TRBV6-5; J: TRBJ1-2; size: .; D: .; DNA: TGTGCCAGCAGTTACTCGAGCTCGGAGCGAGGCTACACCTTC; CDR3: CASSYSSSERGYTF
V: TRBV7-9; J: TRBJ2-7; size: .; D: TRBD1; DNA: TGTGCCAGCAGCTGGAAACCGGGACAGCCTGCCTACGAGCAGTACTTC; CDR3: CASSWKPGQPAYEQYF
V: TRBV25-1; J: TRBJ1-5; size: .; D: .; DNA: TGTGCCAGCAGTGCTTTGGGGGGTCAGCCCCAGCATTTT; CDR3: CASSALGGQPQHF
V: TRBV5-4; J: TRBJ2-7; size: .; D: TRBD2; DNA: TGTGCCAGCAGCGCACGGGACTACACCTACGAGCAGTACTTC; CDR3: CASSARDYTYEQYF
V: TRBV7-2; J: TRBJ2-7; size: .; D: .; DNA: TGTGCCAGCAGCTTAGAAGCCGATGTCTACGAGCAGTACTTC; CDR3: CASSLEADVYEQYF
V: TRBV4-1; J: TRBJ1-3; size: few; D: .; DNA: TGCGCCAGCAGCCGCCCCGGGGGTCGGCCGGATTTT; CDR3: CASSRPGGRPDF
V: TRBV6-5; J: TRBJ1-5; size: .; D: TRBD1; DNA: TGTGCCAGCAGTTTATCATTCACAGGGGCGTTTTCGCCCCAGCATTTT; CDR3: CASSLSFTGAFSPQHF
V: TRBV6-6; J: TRBJ2-7; size: .; D: .; DNA: TGTGCCAGCAGAAGACAGCTTATGACTTACGAGCAGTACTTC; CDR3: CASRRQLMTYEQYF
V: TRBV6-5; J: TRBJ2-7; size: .; D: TRBD1; DNA: TGTGCCAGCACCCCCCCCAGGGGGCTCGGGGAGCAGTACTTC; CDR3: CASTPPRGLGEQYF
V: TRBV7-2; J: TRBJ1-3; size: few; D: .; DNA: TGTGCCAGCCGGGGGGGAGGGAGTGCTTGGAACACCATATATTTT; CDR3: CASRGGGSAWNTIYF
V: TRBV2; J: TRBJ1-2; size: .; D: TRBD1; DNA: TGTGCCAGCAGCCTACAGGGGGATGGCTACACCTTC; CDR3: CASSLQGDGYTF
V: TRBV21-1; J: TRBJ2-3; size: once; D: .; DNA: TGTGCCAGCAGCACCCCCGGGGGGGCCACAGATACGCAGTATTTT; CDR3: CASSTPGGATDTQYF
V: TRBV13; J: TRBJ1-5; size: once; D: TRBD1; DNA: TGTGCCAGCAGCTTAAGAGACAGGGGACGACAGCCCCAGCATTTT; CDR3: CASSLRDRGRQPQHF
V: TRBV30; J: TRBJ2-1; size: .; D: .; DNA: TGTGCCTGGTCCGCAGGGCCAAGGGGGCAGTTCTTC; CDR3: CAWSAGPRGQFF
V: TRBV5-1; J: TRBJ2-1; size: .; D: TRBD2; DNA: TGCGCCAGCAGCCTCGGACTAGCGGGGGGGTGGGATGAGCAGTTCTTC; CDR3: CASSLGLAGGWDEQFF
V: TRBV10-3; J: TRBJ1-6; size: few; D: TRBD1; DNA: TGTGCCATCAGGACGGGACAGCAAATTAATTCACCCCTCCACTTT; CDR3: CAIRTGQQINSPLHF
V: TRBV21-1; J: TRBJ1-5; size: .; D: .; DNA: TGTGCCAGCAATAAGGGATTACAGGGCAATCAGCCCCAGCATTTT; CDR3: CASNKGLQGNQPQHF
V: TRBV5-1; J: TRBJ2-1; size: .; D: TRBD2; DNA: TGCGCCAGCAGCAAGGCTAGCGGGGGGGACTACAATGAGCAGTTCTTC; CDR3: CASSKASGGDYNEQFF
V: TRBV5-1; J: TRBJ1-5; size: .; D: TRBD1; DNA: TGCGCCAGCAGCCCCGGGACAGGGACGGGTTCGGGCAATCAGCCCCAGCATTTT; CDR3: CASSPGTGTGSGNQPQHF